This T cell receptor beta chain derives from a study of blood T cell repertoires in COVID-19. Overall study: COVID-19 samples collected from the United States, Italy and Spain covered acute and convalescent phases. T cells, B-cell-depleted T cells, or PBMCs provided the cDNA or gDNA that served as material.

In the study's own analysis: The authors estimated nucleated cell counts from reference gene primer amplification. The table came from immunoSEQ multiplex PCR; TCRdb's copy has only in-frame clones and leaves some out. The V and J calls and clone size are taken from that table; D and trimming were inferred from the DNA. The sample gives 45,000 to 70,000 clones, 81% of which show up once; 28% is in the top ten. Looked up from germline, CDR1 is SGHRS and CDR2 is YFSETQ. The V gene lost 0 bases and the J gene lost 0 bases, with 8 bases spanning the gap. This CDR3 spans 15 amino acids. The sequence was obtained from a woman older than 75 with active or convalescent COVID-19. The rearrangement links TRBV5-1 to TRBJ2-3; D unclear. Sequencing was done on a sample of peripheral blood. The CDR3 spells CASSLDPGSTDTQYF. CDR3 nucleotides: TGCGCCAGCAGCTTGGACCCCGGGAGCACAGATACGCAGTATTTT. The variable domain in full, with the rest retrieved from reference TRBV5-1 and TRBJ2-3, is KAGVTQTPRYLIKTRGQQVTLSCSPISGHRSVSWYQQTPGQGLQFLFEYFSETQRNKGNFPGRFSGRQFSNSRSEMNVSTLELGDSALYLCASSLDPGSTDTQYFGPGTRLTVL.